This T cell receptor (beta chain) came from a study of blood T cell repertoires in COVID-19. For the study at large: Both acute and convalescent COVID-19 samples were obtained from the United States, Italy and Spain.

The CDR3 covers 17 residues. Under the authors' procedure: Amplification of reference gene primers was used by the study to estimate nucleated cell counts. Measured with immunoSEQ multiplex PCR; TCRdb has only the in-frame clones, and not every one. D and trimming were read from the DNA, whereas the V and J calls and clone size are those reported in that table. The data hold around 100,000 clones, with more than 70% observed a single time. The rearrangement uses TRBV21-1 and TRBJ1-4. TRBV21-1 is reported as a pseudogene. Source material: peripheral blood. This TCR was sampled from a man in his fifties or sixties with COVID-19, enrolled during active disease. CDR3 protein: CASSKIPRVYHNEKLFF. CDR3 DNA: TGTGCCAGCAGCAAAATCCCCCGGGTCTACCATAATGAAAAACTGTTTTTT.